These T cell receptor beta chains were read from a single sample in a study of CD8 T cells in ankylosing spondylitis. TCRdb re-analysed the 5' RACE reads in MiXCR, keeping a single row per CDR3 protein. The profile shows more than 100,000 distinct CDR3 sequences, 17% of them singletons. The specimen was blood, either unsorted or a sorted T cell fraction (not recorded which). These receptor sequences come from a male donor with ankylosing spondylitis. The CDR3 runs from the conserved cysteine through the conserved F or W. The D gene is left open where the match is weak. Part of the rows lack a size; the others show once, few, many or a class for expanded clones.

TRBV6-5	-	TRBJ1-5	-	TGTGCCAGCAGTTACTCGAGATCAGGGTCAAGTCAGCCCCAGCATTTT	CASSYSRSGSSQPQHF
TRBV5-1	many	TRBJ1-2	-	TGCGCCAGCAGCTTGGAGAGGGTCGGCTACACCTTC	CASSLERVGYTF
TRBV4-1	many	TRBJ2-1	-	TGCGCCAGCAGCCAGGGAAGGGCCAATGAGCAGTTCTTC	CASSQGRANEQFF
TRBV9	few	TRBJ2-1	-	TGTGCCAGCAGCGAAGCGAGTTCCTCCTACAATGAGCAGTTCTTC	CASSEASSSYNEQFF
TRBV29-1	few	TRBJ1-3	-	TGCAGCGTCGATGAAGATGGAAACACCATATATTTT	CSVDEDGNTIYF
TRBV30	-	TRBJ2-7	-	TGTGCCTGGAGGAGTGGACACGGGATCTACGAGCAGTACTTC	CAWRSGHGIYEQYF
TRBV6-2/TRBV6-3	-	TRBJ2-1	TRBD2	TGTGCCAGCAGTTATCATCCGGGACTAGCGGACAATGAGCAGTTCTTC	CASSYHPGLADNEQFF
TRBV28	-	TRBJ1-5	-	TGTGCCAGCAGTAAACTTTTGGCTAGCAATCAGCCCCAGCATTTT	CASSKLLASNQPQHF
TRBV27	many	TRBJ2-7	-	TGTGCCAGCACCTCTGATGGGAGAGAGCAGTACTTC	CASTSDGREQYF
TRBV7-9	few	TRBJ2-3	-	TGTGCCAGCAGCCTCGGGACGGTAGATACGCAGTATTTT	CASSLGTVDTQYF
TRBV4-1	-	TRBJ1-4	-	TGCGCCAGCAGCCAAGAGACTAATGAAAAACTGTTTTTT	CASSQETNEKLFF
TRBV27	few	TRBJ1-5	-	TGTGCCAGCAGTCCATCCCCGGGACCAGGGGGCAATCAGCCCCAGCATTTT	CASSPSPGPGGNQPQHF
TRBV4-1	once	TRBJ2-2	TRBD2	TGCGCCAGCAGCCAAGCGTTGCGGGAGGGCCTCTCCGGGGAGCTGTTTTTT	CASSQALREGLSGELFF
TRBV28	few	TRBJ1-1	-	TGTGCCAGCAGCCGGGGGCAGGGGCCTGGTGAAGCTTTCTTT	CASSRGQGPGEAFF
TRBV4-1	-	TRBJ2-1	TRBD1	TGCGCCAGCAGCCAAGTCTCCGGGACAGGGGCCTACAATGAGCAGTTCTTC	CASSQVSGTGAYNEQFF
TRBV27	-	TRBJ1-2	-	TGTGCCAGCAGTTCCCAAGCCACTAACTATGGCTACACCTTC	CASSSQATNYGYTF
TRBV28	once	TRBJ2-7	-	TGTGCCAGCAGTTCCCAGCGGAGGGGATACGAGCAGTACTTC	CASSSQRRGYEQYF
TRBV7-9	few	TRBJ2-1	-	TGTGCCAGCAGCTCCGATGGCCCTTTAAGGGGTGAGCAGTTCTTC	CASSSDGPLRGEQFF
TRBV7-9	-	TRBJ2-7	TRBD1	TGTGCCAGCAGCTTAGCGGCAGGGGGCTCCTACGAGCAGTACTTC	CASSLAAGGSYEQYF
TRBV5-1	many	TRBJ2-1	-	TGCGCCAGCAGCTTGGGGGCTATTGAGCAGTTCTTC	CASSLGAIEQFF
TRBV7-2	few	TRBJ2-5	-	TGTGCCAGCAGCTTAGTCGAGACTACCCAAGAGACCCAGTACTTC	CASSLVETTQETQYF
TRBV9	-	TRBJ1-1	-	TGTGCCAGCAGCCCGGGAGGGGCCGGGTCGGTCCGCTTCTTT	CASSPGGAGSVRFF
TRBV7-9	few	TRBJ2-3	-	TGTGCCAGCAGGACTATTCCCTCTGAGGCAGATACGCAGTATTTT	CASRTIPSEADTQYF
TRBV27	-	TRBJ1-5	-	TGTGCCAGTAAACAGGGTCTCGAGCCCCAGCATTTT	CASKQGLEPQHF
TRBV7-9	few	TRBJ1-5	-	TGTGCCAGCAGCCAGAACGTGCAGCCCCAGCATTTT	CASSQNVQPQHF
TRBV5-5	few	TRBJ2-5	-	TGTGCCAGCAGCCAAATGCGGTCCGAAGAGACCCAGTACTTC	CASSQMRSEETQYF
TRBV20-1	-	TRBJ1-2	-	TGCAGTGCTCACCTTCCAGCGACACCTGCTAACTATGGCTACACCTTC	CSAHLPATPANYGYTF
TRBV29-1	few	TRBJ2-5	-	TGCAGCGTCCTCGTGAGGTACAACCCAGGAGAGACCCAGTACTTC	CSVLVRYNPGETQYF
TRBV6-2/TRBV6-3	-	TRBJ2-7	-	TGTGCCAGCAGTTATACCTCATACGAGCAGTACTTC	CASSYTSYEQYF
TRBV18	-	TRBJ2-1	-	TGTGCCAGCTCACCCTCCCCGTGGGAACCTGAGCAGTTCTTC	CASSPSPWEPEQFF
TRBV7-9	-	TRBJ2-3	TRBD2	TGTGCCAGCAGCGGACTAGCGGGAGGACGGCGCGCAGATACGCAGTATTTT	CASSGLAGGRRADTQYF
TRBV18	few	TRBJ2-1	TRBD2	TGTGCCAGCTCTCCCGGAGCTAGCGGGAACTTCAATGAGCAGTTCTTC	CASSPGASGNFNEQFF
TRBV4-1	-	TRBJ2-3	-	TGCGCCAGCAGCCAAGATCTGACAGTAAAGGCAGATACGCAGTATTTT	CASSQDLTVKADTQYF
TRBV5-1	few	TRBJ2-7	TRBD2	TGCGCCAGCCGCGATGTGGGGGGGGACTACGAGCAGTACTTC	CASRDVGGDYEQYF
TRBV20-1	few	TRBJ2-3	TRBD2	TGCAGTGCAGAGGCGGGACTAGCGGGAGGGCCGGGCACAGATACGCAGTATTTT	CSAEAGLAGGPGTDTQYF
TRBV12-5	-	TRBJ2-7	-	TGTGCTAGTGGTTTCATCGACGACGAGCAGTACTTC	CASGFIDDEQYF
TRBV6-5	-	TRBJ2-1	-	TGTGCCAGCAGTTCAAGCTTGACAGGACACGGGCGGAATGAGCAGTTCTTC	CASSSSLTGHGRNEQFF
TRBV12-3/TRBV12-4	-	TRBJ2-3	TRBD1	TGTGCCAGCAGTTTTCTTCTCCCGGGACAGGGGTTCACAGATACGCAGTATTTT	CASSFLLPGQGFTDTQYF
TRBV7-9	many	TRBJ2-5	-	TGTGCCAGCAGCTTAGCGGTAGTTAGGAATTCGGAGACCCAGTACTTC	CASSLAVVRNSETQYF
TRBV5-1	-	TRBJ1-1	-	TGCGCCAGCAGCCCTTGGGGGGCAGACACTGAAGCTTTCTTT	CASSPWGADTEAFF
TRBV28	-	TRBJ2-2	-	TGTGCCAGCAGTTCCAATCTTAGCGGCGCGAACACCGGGGAGCTGTTTTTT	CASSSNLSGANTGELFF
TRBV27	-	TRBJ2-1	-	TGTGCCAGCAGCCTGGGACACTACTACAATGAGCAGTTCTTC	CASSLGHYYNEQFF
TRBV12-3/TRBV12-4	-	TRBJ1-5	TRBD1	TGTGCCAGCAGTCACAGGGGCGCACCGGATCAGCCCCAGCATTTT	CASSHRGAPDQPQHF
TRBV20-1	few	TRBJ2-3	TRBD2	TGCAGTGCTAGAGATCCCCTTACTAGCGATAGCACAGATACGCAGTATTTT	CSARDPLTSDSTDTQYF
TRBV6-2/TRBV6-3	-	TRBJ2-2	-	TGTGCCAGCAGTTACTCGTTCCAGCAGCGGGAGCTGTTTTTT	CASSYSFQQRELFF
TRBV9	-	TRBJ1-3	-	TGTGCCAGCAGTGGGTCAGAAAACACCATATATTTT	CASSGSENTIYF
TRBV27	few	TRBJ2-5	TRBD2	TGTGCCAGCAGTTTCGGGGCTAGCGGGAGGCGGACCCAGTACTTC	CASSFGASGRRTQYF
TRBV12-3/TRBV12-4	many	TRBJ2-5	TRBD2	TGTGCCAGCTCTCTTGGGGCTAGCGGGTTTCGGGAGACCCAGTACTTC	CASSLGASGFRETQYF
TRBV9	-	TRBJ2-5	-	TGTGCCAGCAGCTCGAGAGCGGAGAGGTACCAAGAGACCCAGTACTTC	CASSSRAERYQETQYF
TRBV6-5	few	TRBJ2-1	TRBD1	TGTGCCAGCAGTTTAGGGACAGGGGAGGAACATGAGCAGTTCTTC	CASSLGTGEEHEQFF
TRBV2	few	TRBJ2-5	-	TGTGCCAGCACCACACTTGGGGGCGAGGAGACCCAGTACTTC	CASTTLGGEETQYF
TRBV6-1	-	TRBJ2-1	-	TGTGCCAGCAGCCTCAGGGCCCCGAGCTCCTACAATGAGCAGTTCTTC	CASSLRAPSSYNEQFF
TRBV7-3	-	TRBJ2-1	TRBD2	TGTGCCAGCAGCATTACTGCCCTAGCGGAGATTTCCTACAATGAGCAGTTCTTC	CASSITALAEISYNEQFF
TRBV2	-	TRBJ1-6	-	TGTGCCAGCACGGGGGCCTATAATTCACCCCTCCACTTT	CASTGAYNSPLHF
TRBV3-1	-	TRBJ2-7	TRBD2	TGTGCCAGCAGCCCGGAACTAGCGGGGGACTACGAGCAGTACTTC	CASSPELAGDYEQYF
TRBV4-1	few	TRBJ1-5	-	TGCGCCAGCAGCCAAGACCCGCTCTCTAAGCCCCAGCATTTT	CASSQDPLSKPQHF